These 20 T cell receptor beta chains were all obtained from the same sample, sequenced in a study of a mutant IDH1 vaccine in newly diagnosed glioma. No cognate antigen is known for these TCRs. Sequencing was performed with immunoSEQ multiplex PCR; in TCRdb, only in-frame clones are kept and a portion is missing. Among around 66,000 clones listed, about 80% were seen once. Time point denoted: week 11, during vaccination. Each dose delivered 300 ug of mutant IDH1 20-mer peptide subcutaneously with imiquimod. The sample here was PBMCs, taken from a glioma patient whose treatment included an IDH1 peptide vaccine. The origin of the receptors is a man aged 50-59 years with glioma.

This clone was counted a few times. This sequence joins TRBV28 and TRBJ1-5; TRBD1 might be the D (6 bases). The germline V gene has CDR1 MDHEN and CDR2 SYDVKM. Trimming pared 6 bases from V and 8 bases from J, leaving 14 bases between. This CDR3 comprises 13 residues. The CDR3 DNA sequence: TGTGCCAGCAGAAGACAGGTCAAAGAGCCCCAGCATTTT. Protein: CASRRQVKEPQHF. Variable domain in full (rest from reference TRBV28 and TRBJ1-5): DVKVTQSSRYLVKRTGEKVFLECVQDMDHENMFWYRQDPGLGLRLIYFSYDVKMKEKGDIPEGYSVSREKKERFSLILESASTNQTSMYLCASRRQVKEPQHFGDGTRLSIL.

The chain has TRBV30 and TRBJ1-5, with no clear D. V lost 7 bases and J lost 2, with 15 bases in between. CDR1 is GTSNPN and CDR2 is SVGIG in the germline V gene (reference sequence). The CDR3 consists of 14 residues. DNA for the CDR3: TGTGCCTCGGGATTGACGAGGGGCAATCAGCCCCAGCATTTT. Protein: CASGLTRGNQPQHF.

This clone turned up a few times. The rearrangement links TRBV2 to TRBJ2-7; 7 nucleotides match TRBD2. Germline loops: CDR1 SNHLY, CDR2 FYNNEI. The J segment lost 7 bases and the V segment lost 6 bases, leaving 6 bases of the junction unmatched. This CDR3 comprises 12 residues. The CDR3 DNA reads TGTGCCAGCAGGGGAGGGGCGCGGGAGCAGTACTTC. It specifies CASRGGAREQYF.

This chain joins TRBV12-5 and TRBJ1-1, with D unclear. CDR3 size: 14 residues. The germline CDR1 and CDR2 sequences are LGHNT and FRNRAP. Trimming removed 1 base at V and 0 bases at J, with 6 bases between. This CDR3 reads CASGLDSLNTEAFF. CDR3 nucleotides: TGTGCTAGTGGTTTGGACAGCCTGAACACTGAAGCTTTCTTT. Full variable domain (rest looked up from reference TRBV12-5 and TRBJ1-1): DARVTQTPRHKVTEMGQEVTMRCQPILGHNTVFWYRQTMMQGLELLAYFRNRAPLDDSGMPKDRFSAEMPDATLATLKIQPSEPRDSAVYFCASGLDSLNTEAFFGQGTRLTVV.

This chain links TRBV5-6 with TRBJ2-2; D is ambiguous. CDR3 size: 12 residues. V shed 2 bases and J shed 8 bases, with 7 bases lying between them. Germline assignment: CDR1 SGHDT and CDR2 YYEEEE. CDR3 protein: CASSLPPGELFF. The CDR3 DNA is TGTGCCAGCAGCTTACCACCGGGGGAGCTGTTTTTT.

The chain couples TRBV7-9 to TRBJ1-2; 8 nucleotides match TRBD1. V lost 5 bases and J lost 1; bases outside the gene matches: 6. The CDR3 is made up of 15 amino acids. CDR1 SEHNR and CDR2 FQNEAQ come from the germline V gene (reference sequence). The CDR3 DNA sequence: TGTGCCAGCAGCCTCGGACAGGGTGGTAACTATGGCTACACCTTC. Amino acids: CASSLGQGGNYGYTF.

The chain couples TRBV2 to TRBJ1-2; no clear D. The CDR3 runs 12 residues. The V gene lost 7 bases and the J gene lost 8 bases, with 14 bases spanning the gap. Germline loops: CDR1 SNHLY, CDR2 FYNNEI. The CDR3 DNA reads as TGTGCCAGCATTGAGACACCAGGAGGCTACACCTTC. Amino acids: CASIETPGGYTF.

This sequence joins TRBV5-1 and TRBJ1-2, with D uncertain. The CDR3 is made up of 14 amino acids. CDR1 is SGHRS and CDR2 is YFSETQ in the germline V gene. Between the trimmed V and J ends, which lost 4 bases and 3 bases, there was a span of 13 bases. This chain's CDR3 is CASSLDVTDYGYTF. The CDR3 DNA sequence: TGCGCCAGCAGCCTGGATGTGACCGACTATGGCTACACCTTC.

The V call is TRBV7-3, the J call TRBJ2-2, with 8 bases fitting TRBD1. CDR1 SGHTA and CDR2 FQGTGA come from the germline V gene. Losses at the gene ends were 5 bases for V and 1 base for J; bases not matched to a gene: 3. CDR3 length: 15 amino acids. CDR3 sequence reads: CASSPGTGNTGELFF. The CDR3 DNA reads as TGTGCCAGCAGCCCGGGGACAGGGAACACCGGGGAGCTGTTTTTT.

The V and J genes are TRBV2 and TRBJ1-3; possibly TRBD1 for D (5 bases). Germline assignment: CDR1 SNHLY and CDR2 FYNNEI. The length of the CDR3 is 16 residues. V was shortened by 7 bases and J by 0 bases, with 16 bases between the two germline ends. The chain's CDR3 is CASTQFEGLSGNTIYF. The CDR3 DNA reads as TGTGCCAGCACCCAATTCGAGGGACTCTCTGGAAACACCATATATTTT.

The V call is TRBV7-8, the J call TRBJ2-1, with 7 bases lining up with TRBD1. The CDR3 has 16 amino acids. Germline loops: CDR1 SGHVS, CDR2 FQNEAQ. J lost 0 bases, V lost 5 bases, and 7 bases had no gene match. The CDR3 protein is CASSPYRGGSYNEQFF. The CDR3 DNA is TGTGCCAGCAGCCCATACAGGGGTGGCTCCTACAATGAGCAGTTCTTC.

In its sample, this clone was seen once. An end of the junction does not agree with germline; a read error may underlie this. The J gene is TRBJ1-2, the V gene TRBV28; 7 nucleotides agree with TRBD1. CDR3 length: 11 amino acids. Germline V lookup: CDR1 MDHEN, CDR2 SYDVKM. CDR3 loop: CALHTGASTSF. DNA for the CDR3: TGTGCCCTTCACACAGGGGCGTCTACGTCCTTC.

This clone showed up just a few times. V is TRBV5-5 and J is TRBJ2-1, with D uncertain. Germline V gene data show CDR1 as SGHKS and CDR2 as YYEKEE (reference sequence). Trimming removed 2 bases from V and 3 bases from J, with 12 bases in between. There are 15 residues in the CDR3. Here the CDR3 DNA reads TGTGCCAGCAGCTTAGTGGTGGGAAACTACAATGAGCAGTTCTTC. Amino acids: CASSLVVGNYNEQFF.

The chain is built from TRBV27 and TRBJ2-2; D unclear. Trimming removed 6 bases from V and 7 bases from J, with 12 bases in between. Germline V gene lookup returns CDR1 MNHEY and CDR2 SMNVEV (reference sequence). CDR3 length: 13 amino acids. Written as DNA, the CDR3 is TGTGCCAGCAGGGCGAGGCCAGGCGGGGAGCTGTTTTTT. Protein product: CASRARPGGELFF.

This clone was counted a single time. The chain links TRBV19 to TRBJ2-2; TRBD1 is a possible D gene (6 bases). CDR1 LNHDA and CDR2 SQIVND come from the germline V gene (reference sequence). V was clipped by 1 base and J by 4 bases, with 7 bases between them. The CDR3 is 14 residues long. The DNA of the CDR3 is TGTGCCAGTAGTATAGGGGGGCGCACCGGGGAGCTGTTTTTT. It translates to CASSIGGRTGELFF.

The chain uses TRBV29-1 and TRBJ1-1, with D possibly matching TRBD1 (5 bases). V was shortened by 3 bases and J by 4 bases, with 12 bases between the two germline ends. Germline-derived CDR1 and CDR2 are SQVTM and ANQGSEA. This CDR3 has 13 residues. CDR3 residues: CSVDGGRGTEAFF. CDR3 sequence (DNA): TGCAGCGTTGACGGGGGGAGGGGCACTGAAGCTTTCTTT.

The genes are TRBV19 and TRBJ1-1; D uncertain. The CDR3 has 12 amino acids. CDR1 and CDR2 from the germline V gene are LNHDA and SQIVND (reference sequence). Trimming took 3 bases from V and 10 from J, leaving 12 bases between them. The CDR3 coding sequence is TGTGCCAGTAGTATTCGTGAGGCAGGAGCTTTCTTT. Translation: CASSIREAGAFF.

This chain joins TRBV18 and TRBJ1-2; D perhaps matches TRBD1 (6 bases). V was pared by 2 bases and J by 8 bases, with 12 bases between. In germline, CDR1 is KGHSH, CDR2 LQKENI. This CDR3 has 13 residues. The CDR3 DNA reads as TGTGCCAGCTCACCAAACGGGGGCCAAGGCTACACCTTC. This gives the protein CASSPNGGQGYTF.

This chain connects TRBV19 to TRBJ2-3; D is unclear. The V end was cut by 5 bases, the J end by 6 bases, with 6 bases between. CDR3 size: 11 residues. CDR1 is LNHDA and CDR2 is SQIVND in the germline V gene (reference sequence). This chain's CDR3 is CASSGSDTQYF. The CDR3 nucleotides read TGTGCCAGTAGTGGATCGGATACGCAGTATTTT.

The chain recombines TRBV28 with TRBJ2-7; 8 bases are a match to TRBD1. Germline CDR1 is MDHEN and CDR2 is SYDVKM. The CDR3 has 14 amino acids. Trimming cost V 6 bases and J 2 bases; bases outside gene matches: 6. CDR3 bases: TGTGCCAGCAGCTACCGGGACAGGACCTACGAGCAGTACTTC. This translates into CASSYRDRTYEQYF.